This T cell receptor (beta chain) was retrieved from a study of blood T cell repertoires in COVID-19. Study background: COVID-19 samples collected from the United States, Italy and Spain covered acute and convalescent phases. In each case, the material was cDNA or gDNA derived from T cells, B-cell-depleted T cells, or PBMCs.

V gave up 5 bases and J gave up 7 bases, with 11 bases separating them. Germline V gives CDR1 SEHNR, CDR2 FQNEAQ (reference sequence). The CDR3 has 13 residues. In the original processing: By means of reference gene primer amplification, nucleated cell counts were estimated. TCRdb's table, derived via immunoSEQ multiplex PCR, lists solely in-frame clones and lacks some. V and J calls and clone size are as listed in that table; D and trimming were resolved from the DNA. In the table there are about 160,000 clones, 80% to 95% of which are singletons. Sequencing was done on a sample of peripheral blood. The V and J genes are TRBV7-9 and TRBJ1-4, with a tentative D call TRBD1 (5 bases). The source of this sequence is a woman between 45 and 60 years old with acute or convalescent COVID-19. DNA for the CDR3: TGTGCCAGCAGCGGCCGTGGGGCTGAAAAACTGTTTTTT. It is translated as CASSGRGAEKLFF.